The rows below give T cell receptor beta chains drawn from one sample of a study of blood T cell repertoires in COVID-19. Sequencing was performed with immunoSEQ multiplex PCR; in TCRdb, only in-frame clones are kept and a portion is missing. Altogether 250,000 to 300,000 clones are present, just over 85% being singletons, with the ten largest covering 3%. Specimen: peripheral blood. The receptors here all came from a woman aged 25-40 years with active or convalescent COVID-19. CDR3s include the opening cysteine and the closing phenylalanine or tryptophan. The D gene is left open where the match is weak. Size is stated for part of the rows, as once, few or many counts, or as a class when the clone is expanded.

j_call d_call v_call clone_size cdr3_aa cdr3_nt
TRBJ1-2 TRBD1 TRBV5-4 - CASSLGTDYGYTF TGTGCCAGCAGCCTCGGGACAGACTATGGCTACACCTTC
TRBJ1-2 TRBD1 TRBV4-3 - CASSHDRGTGYGYTF TGCGCCAGCAGCCATGATAGGGGGACAGGGTATGGCTACACCTTC
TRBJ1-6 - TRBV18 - CASSPMAVVGDNSPLHF TGTGCCAGCTCACCAATGGCAGTGGTCGGGGATAATTCACCCCTCCACTTT
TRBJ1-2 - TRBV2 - CASSAWSAGYGYTF TGTGCCAGCAGTGCCTGGTCGGCGGGGTATGGCTACACCTTC
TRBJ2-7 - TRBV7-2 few CASSLVGGISYEQYF TGTGCCAGCAGCCTCGTTGGGGGGATCTCCTACGAGCAGTACTTC
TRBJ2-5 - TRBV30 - CAWRWRGQETQYF TGTGCCTGGCGATGGAGAGGTCAAGAGACCCAGTACTTC
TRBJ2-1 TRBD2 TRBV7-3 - CASSPPGLAVNEQFF TGTGCCAGCAGCCCGCCGGGACTAGCTGTCAATGAGCAGTTCTTC
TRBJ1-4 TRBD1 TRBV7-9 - CASSLEIGQGARNEKLFF TGTGCCAGCAGCTTAGAGATTGGACAGGGGGCGCGGAATGAAAAACTGTTTTTT
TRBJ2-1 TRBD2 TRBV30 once CAWSGGGDPDEQFF TGTGCCTGGAGTGGCGGGGGGGATCCGGATGAGCAGTTCTTC
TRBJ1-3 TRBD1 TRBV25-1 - CASSDTTGSGNTIYF TGTGCCAGCAGTGATACGACAGGGTCAGGAAACACCATATATTTT
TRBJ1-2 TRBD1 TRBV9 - CASSRQGASDGYTF TGTGCCAGCAGCAGACAGGGGGCATCGGATGGCTACACCTTC
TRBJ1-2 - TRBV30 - CAWSDPDLETF TGTGCCTGGAGTGATCCCGATTTGGAGACCTTC
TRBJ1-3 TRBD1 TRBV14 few CASSPRTGGFGGNTIYF TGTGCCAGCAGCCCCCGAACAGGGGGCTTTGGTGGAAACACCATATATTTT
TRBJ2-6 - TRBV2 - CASSTRRGAISSGANVLTF TGTGCCAGCAGTACTCGACGGGGGGCAATATCCTCTGGGGCCAACGTCCTGACTTTC
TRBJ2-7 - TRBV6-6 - CASSSGGRPGEQYF TGTGCCAGCAGTTCTGGGGGGAGGCCTGGGGAGCAGTACTTC
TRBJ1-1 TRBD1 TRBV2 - CASSVRDRGRDTEAFF TGTGCCAGCAGTGTTAGGGACAGGGGGCGGGACACTGAAGCTTTCTTT
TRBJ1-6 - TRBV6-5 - CASSYSGVGSPLHF TGTGCCAGCAGTTACTCAGGGGTTGGTTCACCCCTCCACTTT
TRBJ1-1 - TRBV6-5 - CASSYSTLSGEAFF TGTGCCAGCAGTTACTCGACACTAAGCGGGGAAGCTTTCTTT
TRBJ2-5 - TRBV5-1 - CASRPVLSSETQYF TGCGCCAGCCGCCCGGTTTTATCATCAGAGACCCAGTACTTC
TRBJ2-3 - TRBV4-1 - CASSQRSGADTQYF TGCGCCAGCAGCCAGCGGTCGGGGGCAGATACGCAGTATTTT
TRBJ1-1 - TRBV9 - CASTGGGDTEAFF TGTGCCAGCACCGGAGGGGGGGACACTGAAGCTTTCTTT
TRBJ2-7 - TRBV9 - CASSSYSDSSYEQYF TGTGCCAGCAGCAGCTATTCGGACAGTTCCTACGAGCAGTACTTC
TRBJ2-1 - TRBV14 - CASSPPPGYNEQFF TGTGCCAGCAGCCCCCCCCCGGGATACAATGAGCAGTTCTTC
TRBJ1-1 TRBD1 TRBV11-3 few CASSRDRGTEAFF TGTGCCAGCAGCCGAGACAGGGGCACTGAAGCTTTCTTT
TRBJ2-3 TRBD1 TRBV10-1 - CASSHRDRNTDTQYF TGCGCCAGCAGTCACCGGGACAGGAACACAGATACGCAGTATTTT
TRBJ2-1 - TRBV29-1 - CSVRTPSGIYNEQFF TGCAGCGTTCGTACACCGTCCGGGATTTACAATGAGCAGTTCTTC
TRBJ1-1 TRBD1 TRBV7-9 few CASSTGQGAEAFF TGTGCCAGCAGCACCGGACAGGGTGCTGAAGCTTTCTTT
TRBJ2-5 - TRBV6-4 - CASSDSIGGQETQYF TGTGCCAGCAGTGACTCGATAGGGGGCCAAGAGACCCAGTACTTC
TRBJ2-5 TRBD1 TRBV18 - CASSPGQGVGRETQYF TGTGCCAGCTCACCGGGACAGGGGGTAGGTCGCGAGACCCAGTACTTC
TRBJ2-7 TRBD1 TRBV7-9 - CASSFGTAAYEQYF TGTGCCAGCAGCTTTGGGACAGCCGCCTACGAGCAGTACTTC
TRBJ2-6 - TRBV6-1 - CASSEVSGGGANVLTF TGTGCCAGCAGTGAAGTCAGCGGTGGTGGGGCCAACGTCCTGACTTTC
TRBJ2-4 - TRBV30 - CAWSVGQGNTKNIQYF TGTGCCTGGAGTGTAGGGCAGGGCAACACCAAAAACATTCAGTACTTC
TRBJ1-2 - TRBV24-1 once CATSLGKNYGYTF TGTGCCACCAGCCTCGGGAAGAACTATGGCTACACCTTC
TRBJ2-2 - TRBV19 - CASSLPGGNTGELFF TGTGCCAGTAGCCTGCCCGGGGGGAACACCGGGGAGCTGTTTTTT
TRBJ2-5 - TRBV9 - CASSVEGARGETQYF TGTGCCAGCAGCGTAGAAGGGGCGCGGGGAGAGACCCAGTACTTC
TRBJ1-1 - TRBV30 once CAWREEIEAFF TGTGCCTGGAGGGAGGAGATAGAAGCTTTCTTT
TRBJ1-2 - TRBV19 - CASSQGTYGYTF TGTGCCAGTAGCCAGGGGACCTATGGCTACACCTTC
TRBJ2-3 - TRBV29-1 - CSAYTDTQYF TGCAGCGCGTACACAGATACGCAGTATTTT
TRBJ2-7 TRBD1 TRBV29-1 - CSVQDRGPYEQYF TGCAGCGTTCAAGACAGGGGGCCCTACGAGCAGTACTTC
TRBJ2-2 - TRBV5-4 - CASSRGIVSSAGELFF TGTGCCAGCAGCCGGGGTATCGTGTCGTCGGCCGGGGAGCTGTTTTTT
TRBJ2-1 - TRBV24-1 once CATSDAGARGNEQFF TGTGCCACCAGTGACGCGGGGGCCCGGGGCAATGAGCAGTTCTTC
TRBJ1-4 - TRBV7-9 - CASSPRRGPNEKLFF TGTGCCAGCAGTCCTCGGCGGGGTCCTAATGAAAAACTGTTTTTT
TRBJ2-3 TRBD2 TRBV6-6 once CASRIAGSNLDTQYF TGTGCCAGCAGGATAGCGGGGTCCAATTTGGATACGCAGTATTTT
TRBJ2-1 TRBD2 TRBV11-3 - CASSVGLAGGHEQFF TGTGCCAGCAGCGTGGGACTAGCGGGGGGCCATGAGCAGTTCTTC
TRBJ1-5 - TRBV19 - CASSIGGRIGQPQHF TGTGCCAGTAGTATCGGGGGGCGCATAGGTCAGCCCCAGCATTTT
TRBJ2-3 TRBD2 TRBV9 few CASSDQAGEGTDTQYF TGTGCCAGCAGCGACCAAGCGGGGGAGGGCACAGATACGCAGTATTTT
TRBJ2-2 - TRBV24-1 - CATSVGETGELFF TGTGCCACCAGTGTTGGTGAGACCGGGGAGCTGTTTTTT
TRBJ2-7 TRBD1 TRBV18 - CASSPRLPGQGGEEQYF TGTGCCAGCTCACCCCGTCTACCGGGACAGGGAGGAGAAGAGCAGTACTTC
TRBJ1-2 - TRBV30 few CAWSVKIQVYGYTF TGTGCCTGGAGTGTAAAAATACAAGTCTATGGCTACACCTTC
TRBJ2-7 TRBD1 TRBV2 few CASSRDRATYEQYF TGTGCCAGCAGCCGCGACAGGGCCACGTACGAGCAGTACTTC
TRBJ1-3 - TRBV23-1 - CASSQWTHGSGNTIYF TGCGCCAGCAGTCAGTGGACACACGGGAGTGGAAACACCATATATTTT
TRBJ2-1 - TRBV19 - CASSIYRGGNEQFF TGTGCCAGTAGTATTTATAGGGGCGGCAATGAGCAGTTCTTC